The 6 T cell receptor beta chains presented below share a single source sample, sequenced in a study of T cell responses to AZD1222 COVID-19 vaccine. Sequenced by immunoSEQ multiplex PCR; TCRdb stores in-frame clones only, minus some. The sample consists of 100,000 to 140,000 clones, roughly 90% of them appearing once. This specimen was peripheral blood, taken on day 0 of AZD1222 vaccination. Receptors were obtained from an adult in good health.

This clone was counted only a few times. The rearrangement joins TRBV11-2 to TRBJ1-5; no reliable D call. Germline-derived CDR1 and CDR2 are SGHAT and FQNNGV. V was shortened by 5 bases and J by 6 bases, with 14 bases between the two germline ends. The CDR3 is 14 amino acids. This CDR3 is CASSPVGDGQPQHF. In nucleotides, the CDR3 is TGTGCCAGCAGCCCTGTCGGAGACGGTCAGCCCCAGCATTTT.

This clone was recorded only once. J is TRBJ2-7 and V is TRBV7-3, with D maybe TRBD2 (5 bases). The CDR3 consists of 14 residues. From germline, CDR1 is SGHTA and CDR2 FQGTGA. V was clipped by 2 bases and J by 1 base, with 9 bases between them. CDR3 coding DNA: TGTGCCAGCAGCTTAGAGGGAACTTCCTACGAGCAGTACTTC. Its translation is CASSLEGTSYEQYF.

This chain joins TRBV7-2 and TRBJ2-3, with a weak D call TRBD2 (6 bases). CDR1 is SGHTA, CDR2 FQGNSA, per germline. Between the trimmed V and J ends, which lost 5 bases and 0 bases, there was a span of 12 bases. The CDR3 loop spans 15 amino acids. For the CDR3, the DNA is TGTGCCAGCAGCCCGGGAGCCCTTAGCACAGATACGCAGTATTTT. This gives the protein CASSPGALSTDTQYF. Supplemented by reference TRBV7-2 and TRBJ2-3, the full variable domain reads GAGVSQSPSNKVTEKGKDVELRCDPISGHTALYWYRQSLGQGLEFLIYFQGNSAPDKSGLPSDRFSAERTGGSVSTLTIQRTQQEDSAVYLCASSPGALSTDTQYFGPGTRLTVL.

The chain recombines TRBV27 with TRBJ2-2; D is unresolved. In germline, CDR1 is MNHEY, CDR2 SMNVEV (reference sequence). This CDR3 region has 13 residues. V lost 5 bases and J lost 4, with 8 bases in between. The CDR3 reads CASSRKGTGELFF. Written as DNA, the CDR3 is TGTGCCAGCAGTCGCAAGGGCACCGGGGAGCTGTTTTTT.

The rearrangement uses TRBV27 and TRBJ2-5; 8 bases agree with TRBD1. The CDR3 has 14 amino acids. Germline V gives CDR1 MNHEY, CDR2 SMNVEV (reference sequence). Unmatched junction bases numbered 6, after V lost 5 bases and J lost 4 bases. The CDR3 region is CASSRHGTGETQYF. CDR3 sequence (DNA): TGTGCCAGCAGTCGCCACGGGACAGGAGAGACCCAGTACTTC.

This rearrangement joins TRBV30 to TRBJ1-6; a weak D match, TRBD1 (5 bases). In germline, CDR1 is GTSNPN, CDR2 SVGIG (reference sequence). The CDR3 sequence is 14 residues long. The germline V and J ends were trimmed by 0 bases and 10 bases, with 13 bases remaining between them. The CDR3 nucleotides read TGTGCCTGGAGTGTACAAGTTGGGGGATCACCCCTCCACTTT. Residues: CAWSVQVGGSPLHF. Drawing the rest from reference TRBV30 and TRBJ1-6, the complete variable domain is SQTIHQWPATLVQPVGSPLSLECTVEGTSNPNLYWYRQAAGRGLQLLFYSVGIGQISSEVPQNLSASRPQDRQFILSSKKLLLSDSGFYLCAWSVQVGGSPLHFGNGTRLTVT.